The clone carrying this TCR beta chain was seen only a few times. Its target is not known. Here immunoSEQ multiplex PCR was the method, and the copy in TCRdb shows in-frame clones only, minus some. The sample has around 74,000 clones; 70% to 90% are singletons. The germline V gene encodes CDR1 SQVTM and CDR2 ANQGSEA. V gave up 2 bases and J gave up 3 bases, with 4 bases separating them. This CDR3 has 11 amino acids. These data originate in a study of OX40 agonist ivuxolimab in advanced cancers. Turning to the study itself: Participants averaged approximately 65 years of age (range about 23 to 79) and were around 80% male.

Study findings and constraints: Some patients without response likewise showed low normalized clonal expansion.

This receptor was identified in an adult with an advanced solid tumor such as melanoma, head and neck, liver or kidney cancer. The V and J genes are TRBV29-1 and TRBJ1-1; no definite D call. Source: CD4+ or CD8+ T cells sorted from blood, taken in a trial of the OX40 agonist ivuxolimab. The CDR3 here is CSVELDTEAFF. The CDR3 region has the DNA TGCAGCGTTGAACTTGACACTGAAGCTTTCTTT.